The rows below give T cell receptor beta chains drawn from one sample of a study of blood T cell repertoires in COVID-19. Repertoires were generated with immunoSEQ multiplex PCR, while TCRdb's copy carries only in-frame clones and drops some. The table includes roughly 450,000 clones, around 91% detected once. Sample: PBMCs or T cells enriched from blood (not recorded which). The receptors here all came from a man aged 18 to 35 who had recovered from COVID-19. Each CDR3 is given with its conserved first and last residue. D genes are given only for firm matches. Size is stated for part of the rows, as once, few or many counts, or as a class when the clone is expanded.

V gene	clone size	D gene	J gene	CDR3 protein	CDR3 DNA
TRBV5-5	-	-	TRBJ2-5	CASSFRIKETQYF	TGTGCCAGCAGCTTTCGTATTAAAGAGACCCAGTACTTC
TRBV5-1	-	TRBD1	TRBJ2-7	CASSSGQGNYEQYF	TGCGCCAGCAGCTCGGGACAGGGGAACTACGAGCAGTACTTC
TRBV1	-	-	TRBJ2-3	CTSSQGTSGTDTQYF	TGCACCAGCAGCCAAGGGACTAGCGGCACAGATACGCAGTATTTT
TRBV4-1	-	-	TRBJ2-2	CASSQNPGLTNTGELFF	TGCGCCAGCAGCCAGAACCCGGGACTGACTAACACCGGGGAGCTGTTTTTT
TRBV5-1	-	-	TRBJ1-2	CASSFRFLDSNGYTF	TGCGCCAGCAGCTTTCGGTTTTTGGACAGCAACGGCTACACCTTC
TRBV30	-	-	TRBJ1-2	CACKRFLDYGYTF	TGTGCCTGTAAGCGGTTCCTTGACTATGGCTACACCTTC
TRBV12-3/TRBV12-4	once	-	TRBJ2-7	CASSFSPLGEQYF	TGTGCCAGCAGTTTTAGCCCCTTGGGCGAGCAGTACTTC
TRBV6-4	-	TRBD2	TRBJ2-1	CASSEAGGLDEQFF	TGTGCCAGCAGTGAGGCGGGAGGTCTGGATGAGCAGTTCTTC
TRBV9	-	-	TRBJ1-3	CASSVAGSEAGNTIYF	TGTGCCAGCAGCGTAGCTGGGTCGGAGGCTGGAAACACCATATATTTT
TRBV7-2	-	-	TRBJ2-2	CASSSRGGSNTGELFF	TGTGCCAGCAGCTCTAGAGGGGGATCGAACACCGGGGAGCTGTTTTTT
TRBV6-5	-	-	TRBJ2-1	CASNSGRYNEQFF	TGTGCCAGCAATAGCGGCAGGTACAATGAGCAGTTCTTC
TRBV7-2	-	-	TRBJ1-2	CASRTREGTNYGYTF	TGTGCCAGCAGGACCCGAGAAGGGACAAACTATGGCTACACCTTC
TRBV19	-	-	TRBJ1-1	CASSIQGGRNTEAFF	TGTGCCAGTAGCATACAGGGAGGTAGAAACACTGAAGCTTTCTTT
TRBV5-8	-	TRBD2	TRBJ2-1	CASSPEASGGYNEQFF	TGTGCCAGCTCCCCGGAGGCTAGCGGGGGCTACAATGAGCAGTTCTTC
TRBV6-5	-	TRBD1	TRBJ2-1	CASSPGQGAYNEQFF	TGTGCCAGCAGTCCGGGACAGGGGGCTTACAATGAGCAGTTCTTC
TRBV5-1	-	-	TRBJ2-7	CASSLDVPQGEQYF	TGCGCCAGCAGCTTGGATGTTCCCCAGGGGGAGCAGTACTTC
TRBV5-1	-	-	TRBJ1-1	CASSFIGQGKYGTEAFF	TGCGCCAGCAGCTTCATCGGGCAGGGGAAATATGGCACTGAAGCTTTCTTT
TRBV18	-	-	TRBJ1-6	CASSPPRGALHF	TGTGCCAGCTCACCACCCCGGGGGGCCCTCCACTTT
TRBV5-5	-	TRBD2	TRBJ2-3	CASSLLRTSISDTQYF	TGTGCCAGCAGCTTGTTAAGGACTAGCATTTCGGATACGCAGTATTTT
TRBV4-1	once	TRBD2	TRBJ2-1	CASSSRGTSRNEQFF	TGCGCCAGCAGCTCTAGAGGGACTAGCCGCAATGAGCAGTTCTTC
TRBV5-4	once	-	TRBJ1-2	CASSLDRVYGYTF	TGTGCCAGCAGCTTGGACAGGGTCTATGGCTACACCTTC
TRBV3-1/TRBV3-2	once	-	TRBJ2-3	CASSLGLGTGTDTQYF	TGTGCCAGCAGCCTAGGGTTGGGTACAGGAACAGATACGCAGTATTTT
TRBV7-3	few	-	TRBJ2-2	CASSFTNTGELFF	TGTGCCAGCAGCTTTACGAACACCGGGGAGCTGTTTTTT
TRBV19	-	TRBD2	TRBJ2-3	CASSILQAGGTDTQYF	TGTGCCAGTAGTATCCTTCAAGCGGGGGGCACAGATACGCAGTATTTT